The 6 T cell receptor beta chains given below trace back to one sample, sequenced in a study of blood T cell repertoires in COVID-19. Assay: immunoSEQ multiplex PCR; the TCRdb copy retains only in-frame clones and omits some. The data show about 320,000 clones, more than 90% seen once. The material sequenced was PBMCs or T cells enriched from blood (not recorded which). Receptor source: a woman in her twenties or thirties who had been exposed to COVID-19.

CDR3 sequence: CAISQTRGSNSNEQFF. In nucleotides, the CDR3 is TGTGCCATCAGTCAGACACGGGGATCGAATAGCAATGAGCAGTTCTTC. The chain combines TRBV10-3 with TRBJ2-1; weak D call: TRBD2 (5 bases). The germline CDR1 and CDR2 sequences are ENHRY and SYGVKD. V lost 5 bases and J 6 bases, leaving 20 bases between the germline ends. This CDR3 region has 16 residues.

The V call is TRBV5-1, the J call TRBJ1-2, with 8 bases that match TRBD1. V gave up 1 base and J gave up 3 bases; unmatched junction bases: 8. In germline, CDR1 is SGHRS, CDR2 YFSETQ. The CDR3 covers 16 residues. Written as DNA, the CDR3 is TGCGCCAGCAGCTTGCGCCGACAGGGGCCGGACTATGGCTACACCTTC. This sequence encodes CASSLRRQGPDYGYTF.

The chain uses TRBV19 and TRBJ1-2; unclear D gene. The germline V gene has CDR1 LNHDA and CDR2 SQIVND (reference sequence). Trimming left V 6 bases short and J 5 bases short, with 7 bases between. The CDR3 contains 11 residues. CDR3 region: CASSPRYGYTF. CDR3 in DNA: TGTGCCAGTAGCCCGCGGTATGGCTACACCTTC.

The chain links TRBV28 to TRBJ2-7, with D unresolved. Germline CDR1 MDHEN, CDR2 SYDVKM. CDR3 length: 14 residues. Trimming removed 3 bases at V and 3 bases at J, with 12 bases between. The CDR3 reads CASSLLSQFYEQYF. CDR3 DNA sequence: TGTGCCAGCAGTTTGCTGTCACAGTTCTACGAGCAGTACTTC.

The genes are TRBV7-6 and TRBJ1-1, with D perhaps matching TRBD1 (5 bases). With 2 bases removed from V and 1 base from J, the gap between germline ends came to 8 bases. The CDR3 runs 14 residues. CDR1 SGHVS and CDR2 FNYEAQ come from the germline V gene. The CDR3 DNA sequence: TGTGCCAGCAGCTTACGGGGGGAGAACACTGAAGCTTTCTTT. It codes for CASSLRGENTEAFF.

J is TRBJ1-2 and V is TRBV5-1; 11 bases line up with TRBD1. Germline values: CDR1 SGHRS, CDR2 YFSETQ. The CDR3 consists of 17 residues. V lost 0 bases and J lost 3; bases outside the gene matches: 7. The CDR3 coding sequence is TGCGCCAGCAGCTTGGACTACCGGGACAGGGGGGACTATGGCTACACCTTC. This codes for CASSLDYRDRGDYGYTF.